Below are 10 T cell receptor beta chains sequenced from a single sample in a study of CD8+CD57+ T cells in acquired aplastic anemia. The template used for profiling TCR beta VDJ and CDR3 was genomic DNA. Each CDR3 protein is one row after TCRdb ran MiXCR on the reads. The sample has roughly 51,000 distinct CDR3 sequences, about 78% seen once. Sequenced sample: sorted CD4+, CD8+, or CD8+CD57+ T cells (not recorded which) from PBMCs. Source of these receptors: a human donor in good health, serving as a control.

The chain is built from TRBV11-2 and TRBJ2-6; D might be TRBD1 (6 bases). CDR3 length equals 16 residues. The V end was cut by 5 bases, the J end by 0 bases, with 11 bases between. Germline assignment: CDR1 SGHAT and CDR2 FQNNGV. The CDR3 coding sequence is TGTGCCAGCAGCCCAGGACAGATCTCTGGGGCCAACGTCCTGACTTTC. Translation: CASSPGQISGANVLTF.

This chain uses TRBV15 with TRBJ2-1; D may be TRBD1 (5 bases). The germline CDR1 and CDR2 sequences are LNHNV and YYDKDF (reference sequence). This CDR3 spans 15 amino acids. Trimming left V 0 bases short and J 6 bases short, with 12 bases between. CDR3 in amino acids: CATSRDVARANEQFF. In DNA, the CDR3 is TGTGCCACCAGCAGAGATGTGGCCAGGGCCAATGAGCAGTTCTTC.

V gene TRBV20-1 combines with J gene TRBJ1-2; D is unresolved. The CDR3 covers 14 residues. Germline-derived CDR1 and CDR2 are DFQATT and SNEGSKA (reference sequence). CDR3 DNA sequence: TGCAGCGCCCCGTTGGTTCAGAATTTCGGCGGCTACACCTTC. Translation gives CSAPLVQNFGGYTF.

The chain recombines TRBV10-2 with TRBJ2-1; possibly TRBD2 for D (6 bases). V lost 2 bases to trimming and J lost 11 bases, with 16 bases between them. This CDR3 has 14 residues. Germline CDR1 is WSHSY and CDR2 is SAAADI. CDR3 in DNA: TGCGCCAGCAGTGAGGCGGACCTTCTAGCGAAGCAGTTCTTC. Translating it yields CASSEADLLAKQFF.

This rearrangement joins TRBV4-1 to TRBJ2-3, with 14 bases aligning to TRBD2. The length of the CDR3 is 19 residues. Unmatched junction bases numbered 11, after V lost 1 base and J lost 5 bases. CDR1 and CDR2 from the germline V gene are MGHRA and YSYEKL. The chain's CDR3 is CASSQVGKGLAGVGDTQYF. CDR3 DNA sequence: TGCGCCAGCAGCCAAGTCGGTAAGGGACTAGCGGGAGTGGGAGATACGCAGTATTTT.

This clonotype was detected once. The chain joins TRBV29-1 to TRBJ1-2; 8 positions match TRBD1. CDR3 length: 14 amino acids. Germline CDR1 is SQVTM and CDR2 is ANQGSEA. Trimming took 7 bases from V and 4 from J; bases not matched to a gene: 11. The chain's CDR3 is CSASAGGAVYGYTF. The CDR3 DNA reads as TGCAGCGCTTCTGCAGGGGGCGCGGTCTATGGCTACACCTTC.

The gene calls are TRBV19 and TRBJ2-1; 9 nucleotides line up with TRBD2. The germline V gene has CDR1 LNHDA and CDR2 SQIVND (reference sequence). J gave up 6 bases and V 7 bases, and 10 bases lay outside the gene matches. The CDR3 has 15 residues. CDR3 sequence reads: CASNIGTSSINEQFF. In DNA, the CDR3 is TGTGCCAGTAATATTGGGACTAGCTCCATCAATGAGCAGTTCTTC.

The gene calls are TRBV29-1 and TRBJ2-7; tentatively, D is TRBD1 (5 bases). This CDR3 is built from 15 residues. Germline loops: CDR1 SQVTM, CDR2 ANQGSEA. The CDR3 DNA reads TGCAGTGCCGCCCCCGGTGACAGTGATACCTACGAGCAGTACTTC. Translating it yields CSAAPGDSDTYEQYF.

The chain employs TRBV15 and TRBJ2-7; a possible D gene is TRBD1 (5 bases). V lost 1 base and J 0 bases, leaving 10 bases between the germline ends. Germline V gene sequence: CDR1 LNHNV, CDR2 YYDKDF (reference sequence). This CDR3 has 15 residues. The CDR3 loop reads CATSRVDRASYEQYF. CDR3 DNA sequence: TGTGCCACCAGCAGAGTCGACAGAGCCTCCTACGAGCAGTACTTC.

This clonotype is classed as medium-sized. This chain joins TRBV20-1 and TRBJ2-5, with TRBD2 matching over 8 bases. The V gene's germline CDR1 is DFQATT and CDR2 SNEGSKA (reference sequence). Trimming removed 3 bases from V and 0 bases from J; junction bases left unmatched: 0. The CDR3 covers 13 residues. The DNA for the CDR3 is TGCAGTGCTAGGACTAGCGACCAAGAGACCCAGTACTTC. Its protein product is CSARTSDQETQYF.